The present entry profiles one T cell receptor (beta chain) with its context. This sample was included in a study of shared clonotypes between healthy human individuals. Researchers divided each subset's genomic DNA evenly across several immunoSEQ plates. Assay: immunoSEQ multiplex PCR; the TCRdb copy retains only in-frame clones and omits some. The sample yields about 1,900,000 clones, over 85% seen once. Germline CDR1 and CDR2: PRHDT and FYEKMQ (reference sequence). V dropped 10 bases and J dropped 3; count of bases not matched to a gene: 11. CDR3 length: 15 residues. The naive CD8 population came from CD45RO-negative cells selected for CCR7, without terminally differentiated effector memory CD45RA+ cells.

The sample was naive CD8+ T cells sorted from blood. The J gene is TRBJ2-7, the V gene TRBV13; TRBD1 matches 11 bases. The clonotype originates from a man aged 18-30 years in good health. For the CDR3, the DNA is TGTGCCATCACAGACCTGGGGACAGGGGGCTACGAGCAGTACTTC. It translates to CAITDLGTGGYEQYF.